A single sample gave rise to the 30 T cell receptor beta chains below, sequenced in a study of blood T cell repertoires in COVID-19. Libraries were prepared by immunoSEQ multiplex PCR; TCRdb keeps only in-frame clonotypes and omits some of them. There are about 200,000 clones in the sample; 85% occur only once, and approximately 0.99% lies in the top ten. The source material was peripheral blood. The receptors stem from a man between 60 and 75 years old with COVID-19, enrolled during active disease.

The genes are TRBV12-3 or TRBV12-4 and TRBJ1-1, with TRBD1 matching 8 bases. V lost 4 bases, J lost 4 bases, and 2 bases stayed unmatched. There are 13 residues in the CDR3. This chain's CDR3 is CASSYTGGTEAFF. As DNA, the CDR3 is TGTGCCAGCAGTTATACAGGGGGCACTGAAGCTTTCTTT.

The rearrangement joins TRBV2 to TRBJ1-2; 8 nucleotides agree with TRBD1. Germline trimming cut 5 bases from V and 2 bases from J; bases unmatched to any gene: 1. The CDR3 sequence is 13 residues long. In germline, CDR1 is SNHLY, CDR2 FYNNEI. In nucleotides, the CDR3 is TGTGCCAGCAGTCCAGGGGGCAACTATGGCTACACCTTC. Translating it yields CASSPGGNYGYTF.

The rearrangement uses TRBV10-3 and TRBJ2-1, with 10 bases fitting TRBD2. The V segment lost 6 bases and the J segment 7 bases; nucleotides outside the gene matches: 12. Germline CDR1 reads ENHRY; CDR2 reads SYGVKD. CDR3 length: 16 amino acids. The CDR3 loop reads CAIRSPLAGVGNEQFF. Here the CDR3 DNA reads TGTGCCATCAGATCCCCCCTAGCGGGAGTGGGGAATGAGCAGTTCTTC.

This clone has only one observation. The chain is built from TRBV28 and TRBJ1-2; 7 bases match TRBD1. The V segment lost 5 bases and the J segment 3 bases; nucleotides outside the gene matches: 6. The germline gives CDR1 MDHEN, CDR2 SYDVKM. This CDR3 spans 14 amino acids. CDR3 amino acids: CASSQAGGDYGYTF. Written as DNA, the CDR3 is TGTGCCAGCAGTCAAGCAGGGGGAGACTATGGCTACACCTTC.

V gene TRBV19 combines with J gene TRBJ1-1; 8 bases line up with TRBD1. CDR3 size: 14 residues. Germline V gives CDR1 LNHDA, CDR2 SQIVND (reference sequence). Trimming at V came to 4 bases and at J to 1 base, leaving 2 bases not matched to a gene. DNA for the CDR3: TGTGCCAGTAGTAGGGACAGGTGGAACACTGAAGCTTTCTTT. Protein sequence: CASSRDRWNTEAFF.

The genes are TRBV28 and TRBJ1-4; possible D gene TRBD1, 6 bases. Trimming shortened V by 4 bases and J by 8 bases, and 14 bases separated the two germline ends. Looked up from germline, CDR1 is MDHEN and CDR2 is SYDVKM. The CDR3 length is 14 residues. CDR3 nucleotides: TGTGCCAGCAGTTCACAGGGCTTTCTCGAAAAACTGTTTTTT. Protein product: CASSSQGFLEKLFF.

The V and J genes are TRBV6-2 or TRBV6-3 and TRBJ1-6; no reliable D call. Trimming removed 2 bases from V and 6 bases from J, with 8 bases in between. The germline gives CDR1 MNHEY, CDR2 SVGEGT. The CDR3 is made up of 14 amino acids. CDR3 sequence (DNA): TGTGCCAGCAGTTACGAGGCGGTTAATTCACCCCTCCACTTT. Translating gives CASSYEAVNSPLHF.

This chain connects TRBV27 to TRBJ2-1; perhaps TRBD2 as D (5 bases). Deletions cut 7 bases from V and 6 bases from J, with 19 bases between. The CDR3 runs 15 residues. Per germline, CDR1 MNHEY and CDR2 SMNVEV (reference sequence). Here the CDR3 DNA reads TGTGCCAGCAAAACGATGCGGGTAGGAAGCAATGAGCAGTTCTTC. Protein product: CASKTMRVGSNEQFF.

This clone occurred once. The chain employs TRBV2 and TRBJ2-2; D might be TRBD2 (5 bases). This CDR3 has 14 amino acids. CDR1 is SNHLY, CDR2 FYNNEI, per germline. The V end was cut by 8 bases, the J end by 1 base, with 11 bases between. This CDR3 reads CASAPGMNTGELFF. The CDR3 DNA follows: TGTGCCAGCGCCCCCGGGATGAACACCGGGGAGCTGTTTTTT. Supplemented by reference TRBV2 and TRBJ2-2, the full variable domain reads EPEVTQTPSHQVTQMGQEVILRCVPISNHLYFYWYRQILGQKVEFLVSFYNNEISEKSEIFDDQFSVERPDGSNFTLKIRSTKLEDSAMYFCASAPGMNTGELFFGEGSRLTVL.

The chain couples TRBV12-3 or TRBV12-4 to TRBJ1-1; a weak D match, TRBD1 (5 bases). V lost 7 bases and J 4 bases, leaving 13 bases between the germline ends. There are 13 residues in the CDR3. The CDR3 sequence is CASTVGASTEAFF. CDR3 sequence (DNA): TGTGCCAGCACAGTAGGGGCGAGCACTGAAGCTTTCTTT.

The V gene is TRBV19, the J gene TRBJ2-3; 7 bases match TRBD2. V shed 1 base, J shed 0 bases, and the junction held 4 bases outside the gene matches. This CDR3 has 16 residues. Per germline, CDR1 LNHDA and CDR2 SQIVND (reference sequence). CDR3 sequence reads: CASSIGSGISTDTQYF. The CDR3 coding sequence is TGTGCCAGTAGTATAGGGAGCGGGATAAGCACAGATACGCAGTATTTT.

This chain joins TRBV30 and TRBJ2-3; D remains ambiguous. Trimming pared 0 bases from V and 5 bases from J, leaving 9 bases between. There are 13 residues in the CDR3. Germline values: CDR1 GTSNPN, CDR2 SVGIG (reference sequence). The CDR3 coding sequence is TGTGCCTGGAGTGTACTCTCCGAAGATACGCAGTATTTT. Amino acid sequence: CAWSVLSEDTQYF. Variable domain in full (rest from reference TRBV30 and TRBJ2-3): SQTIHQWPATLVQPVGSPLSLECTVEGTSNPNLYWYRQAAGRGLQLLFYSVGIGQISSEVPQNLSASRPQDRQFILSSKKLLLSDSGFYLCAWSVLSEDTQYFGPGTRLTVL.

The chain couples TRBV5-1 to TRBJ2-3, with TRBD1 matching 8 bases. With 3 bases clipped from V and 5 bases from J, the junction kept 5 bases outside the gene matches. The CDR3 extends over 14 amino acids. Germline V lookup: CDR1 SGHRS, CDR2 YFSETQ. The CDR3 DNA reads as TGCGCCAGCAGCTGGACAGGGAGTGAAGATACGCAGTATTTT. Protein: CASSWTGSEDTQYF. Full variable domain (missing parts from reference TRBV5-1 and TRBJ2-3): KAGVTQTPRYLIKTRGQQVTLSCSPISGHRSVSWYQQTPGQGLQFLFEYFSETQRNKGNFPGRFSGRQFSNSRSEMNVSTLELGDSALYLCASSWTGSEDTQYFGPGTRLTVL.

Concerning this clone: At one end the junction does not follow the germline gene, possibly because of a read error. V usage is TRBV5-1 and J usage is TRBJ2-7; D may correspond to TRBD1 or TRBD2 (6 bases each). In germline, CDR1 is SGHRS, CDR2 YFSETQ. The CDR3 is 13 amino acids. The CDR3 here is CASNLGGTDEQYF. Written as DNA, the CDR3 is TGCGCCAGCAACTTGGGGGGCACCGACGAGCAGTACTTC.

The V call is TRBV7-2, the J call TRBJ2-2, with 8 bases lining up with TRBD1. After removal of 10 bases from V and 1 base from J, the junction contained 2 bases not matched to a gene. Germline CDR1 is SGHTA and CDR2 is FQGNSA. The CDR3 totals 13 residues. CDR3 in amino acids: CATRGQNTGELFF. The CDR3 nucleotides are TGTGCCACCAGGGGGCAGAACACCGGGGAGCTGTTTTTT.

V usage is TRBV5-6 and J usage is TRBJ1-1, with D perhaps TRBD1 (5 bases). V lost 6 bases, J lost 0 bases, and 15 bases lay in between. The CDR3 extends over 15 amino acids. CDR1 and CDR2 from the germline V gene are SGHDT and YYEEEE. Here the CDR3 DNA reads TGTGCCAGCATCTCGGGGGGAGCCATGAACACTGAAGCTTTCTTT. Translation gives CASISGGAMNTEAFF.

The rearrangement links TRBV27 to TRBJ2-7; 8 bases are shared with TRBD2. Germline V gene sequence: CDR1 MNHEY, CDR2 SMNVEV (reference sequence). J lost 7 bases, V lost 0 bases, and 11 bases had no gene match. The CDR3 is 16 residues long. CDR3: CASSLSLGLDPLEQYF. In DNA, the CDR3 is TGTGCCAGCAGTTTATCGCTGGGACTAGACCCTTTGGAGCAGTACTTC.

This chain uses TRBV5-8 with TRBJ1-4; 11 bases align to TRBD1. CDR1 and CDR2 (germline): SGHTS, YDEGEE. Unmatched junction bases numbered 5, after V lost 4 bases and J lost 3 bases. The CDR3 contains 16 residues. CDR3 bases: TGTGCCAGCAGCCTGGGACAGGGGGTTGCTAATGAAAAACTGTTTTTT. It encodes CASSLGQGVANEKLFF.

This clone has a single count. This chain joins TRBV7-2 and TRBJ2-5; 13 bases line up with TRBD2. The germline V gene has CDR1 SGHTA and CDR2 FQGNSA. The V segment lost 5 bases and the J segment 4 bases; nucleotides outside the gene matches: 4. CDR3 length: 15 amino acids. The CDR3: CASSPRTSGRETQYF. CDR3 bases: TGTGCCAGCAGCCCAAGGACTAGCGGGAGAGAGACCCAGTACTTC.

This clone was detected once. The rearrangement links TRBV2 to TRBJ1-1; D unclear. V was clipped by 7 bases and J by 0 bases, with 18 bases between them. This CDR3 comprises 16 residues. The germline V gene has CDR1 SNHLY and CDR2 FYNNEI. DNA for the CDR3: TGTGCCAGCACCCTCGGGGAGCTTAGGATGAACACTGAAGCTTTCTTT. As protein: CASTLGELRMNTEAFF. Full variable domain (rest looked up from reference TRBV2 and TRBJ1-1): EPEVTQTPSHQVTQMGQEVILRCVPISNHLYFYWYRQILGQKVEFLVSFYNNEISEKSEIFDDQFSVERPDGSNFTLKIRSTKLEDSAMYFCASTLGELRMNTEAFFGQGTRLTVV.

The V gene is TRBV4-1, the J gene TRBJ1-3; D may be TRBD1 (6 bases). CDR3 length: 17 residues. With 5 bases removed from V and 0 bases from J, the gap between germline ends came to 17 bases. From germline, CDR1 is MGHRA and CDR2 YSYEKL. Here the CDR3 DNA reads TGCGCCAGCAGCGAAAGCCCGGACAGAAGCTCTGGAAACACCATATATTTT. It encodes CASSESPDRSSGNTIYF.

Turning to this clone: In the same sample, other DNA sequences code for this CDR3. The rearrangement uses TRBV18 and TRBJ1-1, with D possibly TRBD1 on 6 matching bases. Germline V CDR1 and CDR2: KGHSH, LQKENI. CDR3 size: 18 residues. Trimming removed 2 bases from V and 0 bases from J, with 19 bases in between. This CDR3 reads CASSPTGNVFPMNTEAFF. In DNA form, the CDR3 reads TGTGCCAGCTCACCAACAGGGAATGTATTCCCCATGAACACTGAAGCTTTCTTT.

This clone came up a few times. The V and J genes are TRBV7-8 and TRBJ2-7; D perhaps matches TRBD2 (5 bases). Germline V gives CDR1 SGHVS, CDR2 FQNEAQ. The CDR3 totals 13 residues. With 1 base removed from V and 3 bases from J, the gap between germline ends came to 7 bases. CDR3 residues: CASSLGGGYEQYF. Written as DNA, the CDR3 is TGTGCCAGCAGCTTAGGAGGAGGCTACGAGCAGTACTTC.

This chain uses TRBV4-1 with TRBJ2-7; perhaps TRBD1 as D (5 bases). This CDR3 contains 14 residues. CDR1 MGHRA and CDR2 YSYEKL come from the germline V gene. Trimming pared 3 bases from V and 2 bases from J, leaving 11 bases between. CDR3 region: CASSHIDSTYEQYF. DNA for the CDR3: TGCGCCAGCAGCCATATTGACAGCACCTACGAGCAGTACTTC.

Remarks on this clone: The same CDR3 also results from other DNA sequences found in this sample. V is TRBV6-5 and J is TRBJ2-2, with TRBD2 matching 7 bases. Germline lookup yields CDR1 MNHEY and CDR2 SVGAGI. The length of the CDR3 is 15 residues. The CDR3 sequence is CASLRREIDAGELFF. CDR3 DNA: TGTGCTAGCTTAAGGCGGGAGATTGATGCCGGGGAGCTGTTTTTT.

This clone was recorded only once. This chain links TRBV2 with TRBJ2-7; 9 bases are shared with TRBD1. CDR1 is SNHLY, CDR2 FYNNEI, per germline. This CDR3 region has 14 residues. J gave up 3 bases and V 4 bases, and 4 bases lay outside the gene matches. The CDR3 loop reads CASSADRGRYEQYF. The CDR3 coding sequence is TGTGCCAGCAGTGCGGACAGGGGACGCTACGAGCAGTACTTC.

This clone appeared a single time. V is TRBV3-1 (or the pseudogene TRBV3-2) and J is TRBJ1-1, with a weak D call TRBD1 (6 bases). In germline, CDR1 is LGHDT, CDR2 YNNKEL (reference sequence). The CDR3 loop spans 19 amino acids. With 1 base removed from V and 0 bases from J, the gap between germline ends came to 21 bases. The CDR3 spells CASSQVHRDGLSMNTEAFF. In DNA form, the CDR3 reads TGTGCCAGCAGCCAAGTTCACAGGGACGGGCTTTCGATGAACACTGAAGCTTTCTTT.

This clone was observed once. The DNA for the CDR3 is TGTGCCTGGAGCGCCTCGGGCAATCAGCCCCAGCATTTT. It codes for CAWSASGNQPQHF. The rearrangement joins TRBV30 to TRBJ1-5; no definite D call. The CDR3 totals 13 residues. From germline, CDR1 is GTSNPN and CDR2 SVGIG (reference sequence). V was shortened by 3 bases and J by 2 bases, with 8 bases between the two germline ends.

V and J are TRBV6-5 and TRBJ1-1; D ambiguous. This CDR3 has 15 residues. V gave up 2 bases and J gave up 1 base, with 11 bases separating them. Per germline, CDR1 MNHEY and CDR2 SVGAGI. The DNA of the CDR3 is TGTGCCAGCAGTTACCAGCCGGCAGGGAACACTGAAGCTTTCTTT. This translates into CASSYQPAGNTEAFF.

This rearrangement joins TRBV12-5 to TRBJ2-7; D is unclear. Germline V lookup: CDR1 LGHNT, CDR2 FRNRAP. The CDR3 contains 15 residues. Trimming pared 6 bases from V and 3 bases from J, leaving 18 bases between. The CDR3 here is CASGPSMRNNYEQYF. CDR3 in DNA: TGTGCTAGTGGCCCCTCCATGCGGAATAACTACGAGCAGTACTTC.